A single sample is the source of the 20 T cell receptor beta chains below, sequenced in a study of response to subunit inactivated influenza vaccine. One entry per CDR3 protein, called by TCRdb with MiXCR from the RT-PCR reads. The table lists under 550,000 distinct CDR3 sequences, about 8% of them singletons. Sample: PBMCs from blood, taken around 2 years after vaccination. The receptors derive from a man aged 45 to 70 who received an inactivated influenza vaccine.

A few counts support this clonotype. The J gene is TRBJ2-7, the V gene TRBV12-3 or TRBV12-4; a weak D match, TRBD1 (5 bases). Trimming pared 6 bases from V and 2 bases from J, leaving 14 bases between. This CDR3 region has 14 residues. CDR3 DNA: TGTGCCAGCAGAGGGTCAGGGCCCCCCTACGAGCAGTACTTC. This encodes CASRGSGPPYEQYF.

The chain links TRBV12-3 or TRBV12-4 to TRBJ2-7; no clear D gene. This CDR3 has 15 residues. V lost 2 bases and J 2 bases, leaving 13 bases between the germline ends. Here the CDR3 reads CASSLQSAATYEQYF. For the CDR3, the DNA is TGTGCCAGCAGTTTACAGTCGGCGGCCACCTACGAGCAGTACTTC.

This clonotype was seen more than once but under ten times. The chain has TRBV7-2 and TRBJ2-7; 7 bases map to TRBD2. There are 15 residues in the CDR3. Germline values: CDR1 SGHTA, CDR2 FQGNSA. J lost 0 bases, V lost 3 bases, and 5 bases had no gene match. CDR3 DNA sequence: TGTGCCAGCAGCTTTGTCGGCGGGGGCTCCTACGAGCAGTACTTC. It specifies CASSFVGGGSYEQYF.

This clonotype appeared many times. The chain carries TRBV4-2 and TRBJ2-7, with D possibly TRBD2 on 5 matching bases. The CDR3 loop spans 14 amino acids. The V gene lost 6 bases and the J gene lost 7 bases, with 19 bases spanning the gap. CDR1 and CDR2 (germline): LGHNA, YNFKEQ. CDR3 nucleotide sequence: TGTGCCAGCAGGCCTAGCAGCCCCTACGAGGAGCAGTACTTC. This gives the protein CASRPSSPYEEQYF.

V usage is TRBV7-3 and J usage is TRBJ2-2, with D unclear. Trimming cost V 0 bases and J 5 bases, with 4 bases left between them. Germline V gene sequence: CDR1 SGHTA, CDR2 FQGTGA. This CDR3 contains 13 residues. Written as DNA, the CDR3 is TGTGCCAGCAGCTTAACATCGACCGGGGAGCTGTTTTTT. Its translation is CASSLTSTGELFF.

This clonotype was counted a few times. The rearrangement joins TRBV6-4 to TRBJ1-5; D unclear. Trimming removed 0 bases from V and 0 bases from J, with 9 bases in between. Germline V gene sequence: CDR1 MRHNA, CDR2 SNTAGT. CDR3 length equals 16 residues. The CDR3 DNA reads TGTGCCAGCAGTGACTCGAACGGCTATAGCAATCAGCCCCAGCATTTT. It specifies CASSDSNGYSNQPQHF.

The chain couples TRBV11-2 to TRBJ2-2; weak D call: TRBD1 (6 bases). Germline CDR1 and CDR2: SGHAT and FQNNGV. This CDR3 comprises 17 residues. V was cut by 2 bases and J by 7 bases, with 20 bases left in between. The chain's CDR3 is CASSLHLSTGTVGELFF. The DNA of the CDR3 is TGTGCCAGCAGCTTACATCTCTCTACAGGGACGGTCGGGGAGCTGTTTTTT.

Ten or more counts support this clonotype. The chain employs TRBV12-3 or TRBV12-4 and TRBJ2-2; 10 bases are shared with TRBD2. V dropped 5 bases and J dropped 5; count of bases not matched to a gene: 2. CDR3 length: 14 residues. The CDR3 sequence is CASSEREGTGELFF. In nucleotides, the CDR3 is TGTGCCAGCAGTGAGCGGGAGGGTACCGGGGAGCTGTTTTTT.

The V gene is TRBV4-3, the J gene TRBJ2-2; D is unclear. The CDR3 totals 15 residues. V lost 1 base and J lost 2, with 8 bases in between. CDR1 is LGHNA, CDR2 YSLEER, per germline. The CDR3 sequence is CASSQGHFNTGELFF. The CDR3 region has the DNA TGCGCCAGCAGCCAAGGCCACTTCAACACCGGGGAGCTGTTTTTT.

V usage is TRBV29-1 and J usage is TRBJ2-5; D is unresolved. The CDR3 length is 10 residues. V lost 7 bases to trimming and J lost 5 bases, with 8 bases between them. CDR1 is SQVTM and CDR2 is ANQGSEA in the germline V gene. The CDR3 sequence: CSATRETQYF. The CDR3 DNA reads TGCAGCGCGACGCGGGAGACCCAGTACTTC.

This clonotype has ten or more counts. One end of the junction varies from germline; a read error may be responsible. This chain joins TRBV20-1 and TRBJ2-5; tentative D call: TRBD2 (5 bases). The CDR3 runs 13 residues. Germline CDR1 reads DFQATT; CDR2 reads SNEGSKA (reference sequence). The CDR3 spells CSVRRRTLETQYF. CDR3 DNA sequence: TGCAGTGTTAGACGGAGGACTCTGGAGACCCAGTACTTC.

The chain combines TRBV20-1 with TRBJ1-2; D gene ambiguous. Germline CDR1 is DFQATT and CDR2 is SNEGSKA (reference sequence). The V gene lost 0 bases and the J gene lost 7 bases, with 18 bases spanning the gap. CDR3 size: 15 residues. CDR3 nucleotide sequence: TGCAGTGCTAGAGATCAACTTAGCCTAGCATCTGGCTACACCTTC. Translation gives CSARDQLSLASGYTF.

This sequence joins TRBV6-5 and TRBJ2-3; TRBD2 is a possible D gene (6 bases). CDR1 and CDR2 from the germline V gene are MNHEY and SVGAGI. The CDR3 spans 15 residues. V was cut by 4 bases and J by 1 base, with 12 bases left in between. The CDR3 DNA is TGTGCCAGCAGTTTTGCCGCTAGCGGCACAGATACGCAGTATTTT. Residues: CASSFAASGTDTQYF.

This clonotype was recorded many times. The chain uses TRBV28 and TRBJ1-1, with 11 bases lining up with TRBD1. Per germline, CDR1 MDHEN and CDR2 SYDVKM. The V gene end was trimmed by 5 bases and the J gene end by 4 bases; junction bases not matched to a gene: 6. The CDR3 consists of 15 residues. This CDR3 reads CASSPPGTGGTEAFF. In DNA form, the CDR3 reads TGTGCCAGCAGTCCCCCCGGGACAGGGGGCACTGAAGCTTTCTTT.

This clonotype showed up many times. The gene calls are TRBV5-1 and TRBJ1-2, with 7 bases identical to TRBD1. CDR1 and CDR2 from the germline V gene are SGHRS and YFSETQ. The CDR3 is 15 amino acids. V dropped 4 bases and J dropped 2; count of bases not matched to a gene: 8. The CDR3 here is CASSDGLTGNYGYTF. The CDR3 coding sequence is TGCGCCAGCAGCGACGGCCTGACAGGGAACTATGGCTACACCTTC.

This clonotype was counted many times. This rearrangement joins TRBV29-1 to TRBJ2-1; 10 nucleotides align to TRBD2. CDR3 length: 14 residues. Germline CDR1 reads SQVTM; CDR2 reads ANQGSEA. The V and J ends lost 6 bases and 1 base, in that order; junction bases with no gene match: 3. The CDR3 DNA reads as TGCAGCGTCTTAGCGGGGGGTTCCTACAATGAGCAGTTCTTC. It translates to CSVLAGGSYNEQFF.

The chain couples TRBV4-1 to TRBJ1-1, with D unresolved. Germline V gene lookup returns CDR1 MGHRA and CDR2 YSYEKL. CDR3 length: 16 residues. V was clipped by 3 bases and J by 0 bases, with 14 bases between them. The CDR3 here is CASSQGWVIMNTEAFF. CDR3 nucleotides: TGCGCCAGCAGCCAGGGGTGGGTAATTATGAACACTGAAGCTTTCTTT.

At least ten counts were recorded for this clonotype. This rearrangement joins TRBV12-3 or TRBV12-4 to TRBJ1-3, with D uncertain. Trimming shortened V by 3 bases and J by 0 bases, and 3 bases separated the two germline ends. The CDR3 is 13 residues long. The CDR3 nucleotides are TGTGCCAGCAGTTTTGACTCTGGAAACACCATATATTTT. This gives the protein CASSFDSGNTIYF.

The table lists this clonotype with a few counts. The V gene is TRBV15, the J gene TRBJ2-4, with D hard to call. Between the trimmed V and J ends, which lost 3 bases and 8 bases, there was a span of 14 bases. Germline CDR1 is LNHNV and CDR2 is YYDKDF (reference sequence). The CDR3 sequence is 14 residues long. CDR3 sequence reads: CATSRARQLDIQYF. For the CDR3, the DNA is TGTGCCACCAGCAGGGCTCGGCAGTTGGACATTCAGTACTTC.

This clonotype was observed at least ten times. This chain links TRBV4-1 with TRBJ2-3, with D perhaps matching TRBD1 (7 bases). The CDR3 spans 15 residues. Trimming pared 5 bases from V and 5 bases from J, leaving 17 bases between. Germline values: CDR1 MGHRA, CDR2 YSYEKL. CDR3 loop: CASSGTGGGVDTQYF. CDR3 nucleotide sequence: TGCGCCAGCAGCGGTACAGGAGGGGGCGTAGATACGCAGTATTTT.